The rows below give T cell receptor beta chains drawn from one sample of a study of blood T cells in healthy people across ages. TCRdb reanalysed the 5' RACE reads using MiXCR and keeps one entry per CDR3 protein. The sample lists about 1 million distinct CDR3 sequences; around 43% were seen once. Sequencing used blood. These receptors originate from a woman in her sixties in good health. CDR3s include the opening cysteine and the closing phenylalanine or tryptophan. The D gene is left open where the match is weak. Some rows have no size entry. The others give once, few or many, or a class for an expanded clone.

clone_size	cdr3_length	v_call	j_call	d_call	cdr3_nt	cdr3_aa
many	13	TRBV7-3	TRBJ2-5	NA	TGTGCCAGCAGCCCCCGGGTCCAAGAGACCCAGTACTTC	CASSPRVQETQYF
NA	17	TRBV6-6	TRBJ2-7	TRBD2	TGTGCCAGCATTAAAGGGGTAACTAGCGGGGTTACCTACGAGCAGTACTTC	CASIKGVTSGVTYEQYF
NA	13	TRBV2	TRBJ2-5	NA	TGTGCCAGCAGAAGACGAATCCAAGAGACCCAGTACTTC	CASRRRIQETQYF
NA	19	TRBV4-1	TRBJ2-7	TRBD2	TGCGCCAGCAGCCAAGATCAAGGTAGCGGGAGCGGTGGGTACAATGAGCAGTACTTC	CASSQDQGSGSGGYNEQYF
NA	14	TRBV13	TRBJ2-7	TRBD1	TGTGCCAGCAGCTCGGGACAGGTTCCCTACGAGCAGTACTTC	CASSSGQVPYEQYF
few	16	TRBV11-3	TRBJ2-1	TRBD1	TGTGCCAGCAGCTTAGGACAGGGTATAACCTACAATGAGCAGTTCTTC	CASSLGQGITYNEQFF
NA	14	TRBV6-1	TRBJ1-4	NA	TGTGCCAGCGAAAGCGGCAGATATAATGAAAAACTGTTTTTT	CASESGRYNEKLFF
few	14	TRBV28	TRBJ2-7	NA	TGTGCCAGCAGTGCGTTGGGGCGAATCTACGAGCAGTACTTC	CASSALGRIYEQYF
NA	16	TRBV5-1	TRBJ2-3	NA	TGCGCCAGCAGCTCCCACAGGGACGTGCGGGGAGATACGCAGTATTTT	CASSSHRDVRGDTQYF
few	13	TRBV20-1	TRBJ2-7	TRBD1	TGCAGTGCAGTCCCAGGGGGCTCCTACGAGCAGTACTTC	CSAVPGGSYEQYF
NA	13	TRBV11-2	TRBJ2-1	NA	TGTGCCAGCAGCCCCAGAATCGCGGTTGAGCAGTTCTTC	CASSPRIAVEQFF
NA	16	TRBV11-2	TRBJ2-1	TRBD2	TGTGCCAGCATCTGGGCGGGACTAGGCCACTACAATGAGCAGTTCTTC	CASIWAGLGHYNEQFF
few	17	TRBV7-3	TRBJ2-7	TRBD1	TGTGCCAGCAGCTTAATTGGGACAGACGTCAATCTCTACGAGCAGTACTTC	CASSLIGTDVNLYEQYF
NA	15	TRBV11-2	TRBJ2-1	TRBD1	TGTGCCAGCAGCTTAGAAGACAGGGGGTACAATGAGCAGTTCTTC	CASSLEDRGYNEQFF
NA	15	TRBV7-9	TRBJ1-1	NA	TGTGCCAGCAGCTTACCCCCGGGGCCGCACACTGAAGCTTTCTTT	CASSLPPGPHTEAFF
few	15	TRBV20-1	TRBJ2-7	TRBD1	TGCAGTGCCCAATCCTGGGGACAGGGCGTCCCCGAGCAGTACTTC	CSAQSWGQGVPEQYF
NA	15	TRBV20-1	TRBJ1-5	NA	TGCAGTGCTAGAGATCCGGGCGGCCCCAATCAGCCCCAGCATTTT	CSARDPGGPNQPQHF
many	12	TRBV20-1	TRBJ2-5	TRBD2	TGCAGTGCTAGAGGGGGGGGGGAGACCCAGTACTTC	CSARGGGETQYF
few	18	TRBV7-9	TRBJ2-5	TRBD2	TGTGCCAGCAGCCCGAGAGGGACTAGCGGGAGAGGGCAAGAGACCCAGTACTTC	CASSPRGTSGRGQETQYF